Following are 17 T cell receptor beta chains from one sample sequenced in a study of cytomegalovirus exposure and HLA in healthy donors. 60 Vbeta and 13 Jbeta primers were used in PCR. Assay: immunoSEQ multiplex PCR; the TCRdb copy retains only in-frame clones and omits some. The table lists roughly 200,000 clones, around nine tenths of them singletons, with 0.31% in the top ten. Sequencing was carried out using PBMCs. The receptors come from a woman in her 30s in good health and CMV-seronegative.

The V gene is TRBV21-1, the J gene TRBJ2-1; TRBD2, the table's D call, was not compared with the DNA. TRBV21-1 is a known pseudogene. This CDR3 is built from 19 residues. The CDR3 sequence: CASSINQSGRAESYNEQFF. CDR3 DNA sequence: TGTGCCAGCAGCATAAACCAAAGCGGGAGGGCCGAGTCCTACAATGAGCAGTTCTTC.

Written as DNA, the CDR3 is TGTGCCAGCAGTTACGCGCTAGCGGGAGTAATCGGGGAGCTGTTTTTT. Protein: CASSYALAGVIGELFF. The V gene is TRBV6-5, the J gene TRBJ2-2, with 10 bases fitting TRBD2. The V and J ends lost 2 bases and 7 bases, in that order; junction bases with no gene match: 7. CDR3 length: 16 amino acids. Germline values: CDR1 MNHEY, CDR2 SVGAGI.

This chain uses TRBV7-6 with TRBJ2-7; tentatively, D is TRBD1 (6 bases). Germline CDR1 and CDR2: SGHVS and FNYEAQ. The CDR3 consists of 19 residues. Trimming took off 5 bases at V and 1 base at J, with 27 bases between the two ends. In DNA, the CDR3 is TGTGCCAGCAGCAAGATCCCTCCACAGGGTGGCTTACTATCCTACGAGCAGTACTTC. Its protein product is CASSKIPPQGGLLSYEQYF.

This sequence joins TRBV5-8 and TRBJ2-3, with 8 bases matching TRBD1. The germline V gene has CDR1 SGHTS and CDR2 YDEGEE. This CDR3 is built from 14 residues. V was clipped by 5 bases and J by 1 base; unmatched bases: 3. CDR3 sequence reads: CASSLDRGTDTQYF. CDR3 DNA: TGTGCCAGCAGTCTGGACAGGGGCACAGATACGCAGTATTTT.

This rearrangement joins TRBV6-1 to TRBJ2-1; 7 bases map to TRBD1. The trim removed 8 bases at V and 2 bases at J, leaving 3 bases unmatched. From germline, CDR1 is MNHNS and CDR2 SASEGT. The CDR3 has 13 amino acids. CDR3 protein: CASGRGPYNEQFF. The CDR3 coding sequence is TGTGCCAGCGGAAGGGGGCCCTACAATGAGCAGTTCTTC.

This rearrangement joins TRBV14 to TRBJ2-3, with D unclear. This CDR3 contains 13 residues. CDR1 is SGHDN, CDR2 FVKESK, per germline. V lost 4 bases and J 6 bases, leaving 11 bases between the germline ends. CDR3 coding DNA: TGTGCCAGCAGCCTCACACGCCGCGATACGCAGTATTTT. It is translated as CASSLTRRDTQYF.

Only one count was recorded for this clone. J is TRBJ1-2 and V is TRBV9, with D uncertain. Trimming cost V 5 bases and J 1 base, with 6 bases left between them. The CDR3 length is 12 residues. Germline CDR1 is SGDLS and CDR2 is YYNGEE. CDR3 bases: TGTGCCAGCAGGGACTATAACTATGGCTACACCTTC. Protein product: CASRDYNYGYTF.

This chain connects TRBV4-1 to TRBJ2-7; 11 bases match TRBD2. The CDR3 has 18 amino acids. Germline CDR1 is MGHRA and CDR2 is YSYEKL. V gave up 4 bases and J gave up 0 bases; unmatched junction bases: 11. CDR3 sequence reads: CASSRLQTSGGYSYEQYF. The CDR3 DNA sequence: TGCGCCAGCAGCCGATTGCAAACTAGCGGGGGCTACTCCTACGAGCAGTACTTC.

V usage is TRBV11-3 and J usage is TRBJ2-1, with D possibly being TRBD2 (6 bases). Germline CDR1 SGHNT, CDR2 YENEEA. Trimming removed 6 bases at V and 8 bases at J, with 20 bases between. The length of the CDR3 is 15 residues. This chain's CDR3 is CASSGGYSSIDEQFF. Here the CDR3 DNA reads TGTGCCAGCAGTGGGGGGTACTCCTCGATCGATGAGCAGTTCTTC.

The rearrangement joins TRBV5-1 to TRBJ1-2; no firm D call. The V end lost 1 base, the J end lost 5 bases, and 9 bases lay between the germline ends. CDR3 length: 13 residues. Germline-derived CDR1 and CDR2 are SGHRS and YFSETQ. CDR3 nucleotide sequence: TGCGCCAGCAGCTTGACTCCCCAATATGGCTACACCTTC. Encoded protein: CASSLTPQYGYTF.

The genes are TRBV11-2 and TRBJ2-5; 10 bases align to TRBD2. The J call is doubtful: the DNA matches TRBJ2-7 better. This CDR3 spans 15 amino acids. Germline V CDR1 and CDR2: SGHAT, FQNNGV. The CDR3: CASSFGLAETYEQYF. The CDR3 nucleotides are TGTGCCAGCAGCTTCGGACTAGCGGAAACCTACGAGCAGTACTTC.

This chain connects TRBV5-1 to TRBJ2-2; 7 nucleotides align to TRBD2. This CDR3 has 15 amino acids. Trimming at V came to 0 bases and at J to 5 bases, leaving 4 bases not matched to a gene. Germline CDR1 and CDR2: SGHRS and YFSETQ. This chain's CDR3 is CASSLVSSGTGELFF. DNA for the CDR3: TGCGCCAGCAGCTTGGTGTCTAGCGGTACCGGGGAGCTGTTTTTT. Full variable domain (remainder filled in from reference TRBV5-1 and TRBJ2-2): KAGVTQTPRYLIKTRGQQVTLSCSPISGHRSVSWYQQTPGQGLQFLFEYFSETQRNKGNFPGRFSGRQFSNSRSEMNVSTLELGDSALYLCASSLVSSGTGELFFGEGSRLTVL.

The V and J genes are TRBV11-3 and TRBJ2-1; 7 bases match TRBD2. Germline loops: CDR1 SGHNT, CDR2 YENEEA. The CDR3 has 15 residues. Losses at the gene ends were 5 bases for V and 4 bases for J; bases not matched to a gene: 8. The CDR3 reads CASSPGGSRYNEQFF. DNA for the CDR3: TGTGCCAGCAGCCCCGGGGGGAGTAGATACAATGAGCAGTTCTTC.

The V and J genes are TRBV7-3 and TRBJ2-5; D not certain. Germline assignment: CDR1 SGHTA and CDR2 FQGTGA. The CDR3 runs to 13 residues. Trimming removed 6 bases from V and 3 bases from J, with 11 bases in between. CDR3 in DNA: TGTGCCAGCAGTAAATACAATGAAGAGACCCAGTACTTC. It is translated as CASSKYNEETQYF.

This rearrangement joins TRBV19 to TRBJ1-5, with TRBD1 matching 9 bases. From germline, CDR1 is LNHDA and CDR2 SQIVND (reference sequence). The CDR3 runs 14 residues. The V gene end was trimmed by 5 bases and the J gene end by 7 bases; junction bases not matched to a gene: 6. CDR3 nucleotides: TGTGCCAGTAGTGTTACAGGGGGCGGGCAGCCCCAGCATTTT. Translated: CASSVTGGGQPQHF.

V gene TRBV25-1 combines with J gene TRBJ2-1; 12 bases are shared with TRBD2. The CDR3 is 14 residues long. The junction had 6 bases not matched to a gene; V was cut back by 6 bases and J by 9 bases. CDR1 is MGHDK and CDR2 is SYGVNS in the germline V gene. CDR3 region: CASSMTSGRGEQFF. CDR3 bases: TGTGCCAGCAGCATGACTAGCGGGAGAGGTGAGCAGTTCTTC.

The chain recombines TRBV2 with TRBJ2-1, with 8 bases fitting TRBD2. This CDR3 region has 10 residues. CDR1 and CDR2 (germline): SNHLY, FYNNEI. Trimming took 6 bases from V and 16 from J; bases not matched to a gene: 5. The CDR3 sequence: CASSPGLVFF. The CDR3 DNA reads TGTGCCAGCAGCCCGGGACTAGTATTCTTC.